Listed below are T cell receptor beta chains from one sample, sequenced in a study of T-cell memory formation after mild COVID-19. TCRdb used MiXCR to reprocess the 5' RACE reads, holding one entry per CDR3 protein. The sample consists of roughly 600,000 distinct CDR3 sequences, about a sixth of them appearing once. Sequencing was done on a sample of PBMCs or a T cell subset sorted from them (not recorded which). Every receptor here comes from an adult woman who had mild COVID-19 (a few samples of this study predate the infection). Cell type and time point are not known. Each CDR3 is given with its conserved first and last residue. The D gene is left open where the match is weak. Size values are once, few and many counts, or a class for expanded clones, and some rows have none.

j_call v_call d_call clone_size cdr3_nt cdr3_aa
TRBJ1-2 TRBV5-1 - few TGCGCCAGCAGCACCGCGGGGGCCGGCACTAACTATGGCTACACCTTC CASSTAGAGTNYGYTF
TRBJ1-1 TRBV5-1 TRBD1 few TGCGCCAGCAGCTTGGGGGGACAGGCAAAAACACGGACTTTCTTT CASSLGGQAKTRTFF
TRBJ2-7 TRBV5-4 TRBD1 - TGTGCCAGCAGTTTTGACAGGGGGCATGAGCAGTACTTC CASSFDRGHEQYF
TRBJ2-1 TRBV11-3 TRBD2 - TGTGCCAGCAGCTTTCGCAGCCCAGCGGGGGGGGCATACAATGAGCAGTTCTTC CASSFRSPAGGAYNEQFF
TRBJ2-7 TRBV7-6 TRBD2 few TGTGCCAGCAGTTCCGGGGCTAGCGGGAGGGGTGAGCAGTACTTC CASSSGASGRGEQYF
TRBJ2-3 TRBV5-1 - few TGCGCCAGCAGCTCTGGACAGCACACAGATACGCAGTATTTT CASSSGQHTDTQYF
TRBJ2-7 TRBV12-3/TRBV12-4 - few TGTGCCAGCAGCCCGAGGCCACTTGGCGAGCAGTACTTC CASSPRPLGEQYF
TRBJ2-7 TRBV7-9 TRBD1 - TGTGCCAGCAGCTCATACTCCGGGACAGACTCCTACGAGCAGTACTTC CASSSYSGTDSYEQYF
TRBJ2-5 TRBV18 - few TGTGCCAGCTCACCTCGGGACATACGGAAAGAGACCCAGTACTTC CASSPRDIRKETQYF
TRBJ1-1 TRBV5-1 - - TGCGCCAGCAGCCTTGAGGGACCGAGGAACACTGAAGCTTTCTTT CASSLEGPRNTEAFF
TRBJ2-1 TRBV7-2 - - TGTGCCAGCAGACCTCAATACAATGAGCAGTTCTTC CASRPQYNEQFF
TRBJ1-4 TRBV5-1 TRBD1 many TGCGCCAGCAGCGGAGAGGGACAGCCATATGAAAAACTGTTTTTT CASSGEGQPYEKLFF
TRBJ2-1 TRBV24-1 TRBD2 - TGTGCCACCAGTCCTGTAGCGGGTCGATTTAATGAGCAGTTCTTC CATSPVAGRFNEQFF
TRBJ2-7 TRBV27 - - TGTGCCAGCAGACAGGACAGCGCGCGGTCCTACGAGCAGTACTTC CASRQDSARSYEQYF
TRBJ1-5 TRBV20-1 - - TGCAGTGCCCTGGAGGACAGCCATCAGCCCCAGCATTTT CSALEDSHQPQHF
TRBJ1-1 TRBV5-1 - few TGCGCCAGCAGCTTGGGCACGCGGGGCACTGAAGCTTTCTTT CASSLGTRGTEAFF
TRBJ1-6 TRBV12-3/TRBV12-4 - - TGTGCCAGCAGCTTCGCGGGACCTGGATCACCCCTCCACTTT CASSFAGPGSPLHF
TRBJ1-1 TRBV20-1 - - TGCAGTGCTAGAGCCCCTCCAGCGAACACTGAAGCTTTCTTT CSARAPPANTEAFF
TRBJ2-1 TRBV11-2 - few TGTGCCAGCAGCCCCCAGACGGTGAATGAGCAGTTCTTC CASSPQTVNEQFF